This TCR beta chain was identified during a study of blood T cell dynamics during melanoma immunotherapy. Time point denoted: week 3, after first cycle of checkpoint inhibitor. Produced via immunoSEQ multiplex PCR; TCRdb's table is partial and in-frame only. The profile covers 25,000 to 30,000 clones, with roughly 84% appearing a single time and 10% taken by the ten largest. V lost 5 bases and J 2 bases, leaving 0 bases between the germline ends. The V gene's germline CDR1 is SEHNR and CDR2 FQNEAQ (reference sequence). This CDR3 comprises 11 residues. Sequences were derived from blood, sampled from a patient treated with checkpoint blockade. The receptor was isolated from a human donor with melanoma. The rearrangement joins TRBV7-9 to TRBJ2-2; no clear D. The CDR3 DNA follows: TGTGCCAGCAGCAACACCGGGGAGCTGTTTTTT. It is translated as CASSNTGELFF.